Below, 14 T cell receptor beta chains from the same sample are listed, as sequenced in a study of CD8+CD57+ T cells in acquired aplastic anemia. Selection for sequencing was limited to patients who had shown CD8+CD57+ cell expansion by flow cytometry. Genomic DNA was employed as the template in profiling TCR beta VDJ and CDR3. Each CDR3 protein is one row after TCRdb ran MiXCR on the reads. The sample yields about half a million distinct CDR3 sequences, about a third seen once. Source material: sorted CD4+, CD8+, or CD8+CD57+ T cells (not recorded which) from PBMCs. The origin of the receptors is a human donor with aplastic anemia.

The CDR3 loop is CSAREAMDTQYF. The CDR3 nucleotides read TGCAGTGCTAGGGAGGCGATGGATACGCAGTATTTT. The chain employs TRBV20-1 and TRBJ2-3; possibly TRBD2 for D (5 bases). The germline CDR1 and CDR2 sequences are DFQATT and SNEGSKA (reference sequence). This CDR3 has 12 residues. The V gene lost 3 bases and the J gene lost 6 bases, with 10 bases spanning the gap.

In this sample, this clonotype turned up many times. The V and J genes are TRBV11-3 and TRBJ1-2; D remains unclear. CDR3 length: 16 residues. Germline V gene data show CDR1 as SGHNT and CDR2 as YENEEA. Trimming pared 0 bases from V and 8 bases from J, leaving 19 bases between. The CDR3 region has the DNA TGTGCCAGCAGCTTAGATCCCGGCCCCAGCCTGTTGGGCTACACCTTC. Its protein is CASSLDPGPSLLGYTF.

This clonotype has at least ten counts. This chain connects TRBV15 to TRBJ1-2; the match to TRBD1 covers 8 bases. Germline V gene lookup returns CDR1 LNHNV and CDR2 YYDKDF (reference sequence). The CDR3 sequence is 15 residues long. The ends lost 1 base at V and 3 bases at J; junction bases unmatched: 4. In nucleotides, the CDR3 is TGTGCCACCAGCAGAGCTGACAGGGGAGACTATGGCTACACCTTC. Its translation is CATSRADRGDYGYTF.

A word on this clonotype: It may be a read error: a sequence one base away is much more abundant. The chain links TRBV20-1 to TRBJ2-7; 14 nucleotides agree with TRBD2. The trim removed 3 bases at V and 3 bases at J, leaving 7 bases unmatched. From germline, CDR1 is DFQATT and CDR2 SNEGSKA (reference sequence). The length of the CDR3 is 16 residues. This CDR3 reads CSARGLAGASSYEQYF. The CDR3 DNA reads TGCAGTGCTAGGGGACTAGCGGGAGCGTCAAGCTACGAGCAGTACTTC.

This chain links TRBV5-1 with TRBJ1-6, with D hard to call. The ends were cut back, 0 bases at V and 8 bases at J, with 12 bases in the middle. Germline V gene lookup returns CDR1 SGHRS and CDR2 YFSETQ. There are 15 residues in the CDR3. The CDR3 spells CASSLVGEEDSPLHF. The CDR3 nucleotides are TGCGCCAGCAGCTTGGTTGGGGAGGAAGATTCACCCCTCCACTTT.

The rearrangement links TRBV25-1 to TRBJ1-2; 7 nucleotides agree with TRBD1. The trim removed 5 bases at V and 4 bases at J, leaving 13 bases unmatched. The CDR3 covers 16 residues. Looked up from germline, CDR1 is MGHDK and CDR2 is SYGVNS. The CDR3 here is CASSTNRDSPPYGYTF. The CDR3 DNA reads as TGTGCCAGCAGTACTAACCGGGACAGCCCTCCCTATGGCTACACCTTC.

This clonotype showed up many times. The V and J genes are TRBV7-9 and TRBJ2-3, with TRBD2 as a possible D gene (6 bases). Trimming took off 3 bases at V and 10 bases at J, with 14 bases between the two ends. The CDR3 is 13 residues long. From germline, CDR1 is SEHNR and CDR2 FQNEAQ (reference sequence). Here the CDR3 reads CASSFPTSTAQYF. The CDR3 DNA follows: TGTGCCAGCAGCTTTCCAACTAGCACGGCGCAGTATTTT.

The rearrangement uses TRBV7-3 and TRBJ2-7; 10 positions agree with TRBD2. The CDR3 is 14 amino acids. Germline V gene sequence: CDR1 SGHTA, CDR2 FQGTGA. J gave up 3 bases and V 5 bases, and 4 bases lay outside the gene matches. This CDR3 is CASSAGTSDYEQYF. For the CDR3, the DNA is TGTGCCAGCAGCGCCGGGACTAGCGACTACGAGCAGTACTTC.

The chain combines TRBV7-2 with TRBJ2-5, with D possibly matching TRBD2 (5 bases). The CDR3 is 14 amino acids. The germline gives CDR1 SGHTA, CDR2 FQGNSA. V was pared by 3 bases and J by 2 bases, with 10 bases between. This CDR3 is CASSFWTPQETQYF. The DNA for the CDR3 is TGTGCCAGCAGCTTTTGGACTCCTCAAGAGACCCAGTACTTC.

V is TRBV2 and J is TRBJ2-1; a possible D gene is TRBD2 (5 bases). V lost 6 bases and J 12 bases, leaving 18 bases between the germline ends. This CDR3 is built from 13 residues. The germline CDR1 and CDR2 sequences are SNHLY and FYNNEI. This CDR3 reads CASSQDRIGVQFF. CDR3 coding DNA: TGTGCCAGCAGCCAAGATCGGATCGGGGTGCAGTTCTTC.

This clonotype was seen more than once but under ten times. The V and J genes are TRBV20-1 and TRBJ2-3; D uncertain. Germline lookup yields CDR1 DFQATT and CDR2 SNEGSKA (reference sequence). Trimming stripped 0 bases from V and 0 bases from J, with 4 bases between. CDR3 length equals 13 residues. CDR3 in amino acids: CSARDGSTDTQYF. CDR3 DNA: TGCAGTGCTAGAGACGGGAGCACAGATACGCAGTATTTT.

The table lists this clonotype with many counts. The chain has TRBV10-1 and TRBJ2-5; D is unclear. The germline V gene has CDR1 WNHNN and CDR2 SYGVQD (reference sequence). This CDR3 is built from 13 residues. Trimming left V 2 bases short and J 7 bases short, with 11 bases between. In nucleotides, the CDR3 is TGCGCCAGCAGTGAGATCGGCCGAGGGACCCAGTACTTC. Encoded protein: CASSEIGRGTQYF.

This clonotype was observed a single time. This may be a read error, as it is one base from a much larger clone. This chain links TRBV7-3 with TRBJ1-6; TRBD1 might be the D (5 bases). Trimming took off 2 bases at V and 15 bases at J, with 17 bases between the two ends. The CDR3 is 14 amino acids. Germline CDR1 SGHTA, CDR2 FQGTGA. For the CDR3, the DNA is TGTGCCAGCAGCTTAGAAGGACACAGCCAGGACCTCCACTTT. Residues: CASSLEGHSQDLHF.

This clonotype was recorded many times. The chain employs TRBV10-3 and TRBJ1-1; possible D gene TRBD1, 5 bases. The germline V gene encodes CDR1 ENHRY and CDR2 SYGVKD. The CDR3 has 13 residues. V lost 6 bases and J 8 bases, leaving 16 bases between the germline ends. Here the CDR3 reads CAISREEQAEAFF. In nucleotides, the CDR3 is TGTGCCATCAGCCGAGAGGAACAGGCGGAAGCTTTCTTT.